This T cell receptor (beta chain) was sequenced in a study of T cells expressing NK-cell markers. In the study overall: HCMV seropositivity characterized most of the eight sequenced donors, and seronegativity one. The study, taken as a whole, reports: Several donors' CD3+CD56-NKG2C+ cells were dominated by the same clonotypes. Whether the expanded NKG2C+ T cell clones recognized HCMV remained unclear.

TCRdb reprocessed the 5' RACE reads and stores each CDR3 protein as one record, lacking DNA. The sample spans roughly 160,000 distinct CDR3 sequences; the ten largest clones claim less than 20%. Germline-derived CDR1 and CDR2 are DFQATT and SNEGSKA (reference sequence). This CDR3 is built from 13 residues. Points on this clonotype: Its antigen remains unidentified.

The gene calls are TRBV20-1 and TRBJ1-6. The sample was blood T cells: a sorted CD56 or NKG2C T cell subset, CD4+ or CD8+ T cells, or bulk PBMC T cells (not recorded which). This receptor was obtained from a woman aged 18-69 years in good health. CDR3 amino acids: CSVSDPYNSPLHF.